These 21 T cell receptor beta chains came from one sample sequenced in a study of cytomegalovirus exposure and HLA in healthy donors. The PCR had 60 Vbeta and 13 Jbeta primers. Sequencing used immunoSEQ multiplex PCR; TCRdb keeps in-frame clones, though not all of them. The repertoire holds about 91,000 clones, with 86% as singletons. The specimen sequenced was PBMCs. The receptors originated from a man in his thirties or forties in good health and CMV-seropositive.

V and J are TRBV4-1 and TRBJ1-4; D is uncertain. The length of the CDR3 is 16 residues. The germline V gene encodes CDR1 MGHRA and CDR2 YSYEKL. The V and J ends lost 0 bases and 5 bases respectively, with 13 bases between them. The DNA for the CDR3 is TGCGCCAGCAGCCAAGATAGGCACAGTTTGAATGAAAAACTGTTTTTT. This gives the protein CASSQDRHSLNEKLFF.

This chain links TRBV2 with TRBJ1-5, with TRBD1 as a possible D gene (5 bases). CDR3 length: 15 amino acids. Germline V gene sequence: CDR1 SNHLY, CDR2 FYNNEI. V was cut by 2 bases and J by 1 base, with 9 bases left in between. The CDR3 sequence is CASSEQGTSNQPQHF. The CDR3 nucleotides read TGTGCCAGCAGTGAACAGGGAACGAGCAATCAGCCCCAGCATTTT.

This clone was seen a handful of times. The chain has TRBV19 and TRBJ2-7, with 9 nucleotides matching TRBD2. Trimming cost V 3 bases and J 2 bases; bases outside gene matches: 2. The CDR3 is 14 residues long. Per the germline V gene, CDR1 is LNHDA and CDR2 is SQIVND (reference sequence). CDR3 residues: CASSIRLAAYEQYF. CDR3 bases: TGTGCCAGTAGTATCAGACTAGCGGCCTACGAGCAGTACTTC.

This chain joins TRBV7-2 and TRBJ2-5; 8 bases agree with TRBD2. Losses at the gene ends were 5 bases for V and 4 bases for J; bases not matched to a gene: 3. Germline V gene lookup returns CDR1 SGHTA and CDR2 FQGNSA. This CDR3 is 13 amino acids long. The DNA of the CDR3 is TGTGCCAGCAGCCCCGGGACTAGAGAGACCCAGTACTTC. Its translation: CASSPGTRETQYF.

The chain recombines TRBV10-3 with TRBJ2-1; TRBD2 matches at 8 bases. Germline assignment: CDR1 ENHRY and CDR2 SYGVKD. The CDR3 length is 16 residues. V lost 5 bases to trimming and J lost 6 bases; unmatched junction nucleotides: 12. CDR3 sequence reads: CAISPPGAGASNEQFF. The CDR3 DNA is TGTGCCATCAGTCCACCAGGAGCGGGAGCCAGCAATGAGCAGTTCTTC.

The CDR3 protein is CASSISMTGQSQETQYF. The CDR3 DNA is TGTGCCAGTAGTATTTCAATGACAGGACAATCCCAAGAGACCCAGTACTTC. The rearrangement links TRBV19 to TRBJ2-5; possibly TRBD1 for D (6 bases). CDR1 and CDR2 from the germline V gene are LNHDA and SQIVND (reference sequence). The CDR3 is made up of 17 amino acids. V lost 3 bases and J 1 base, leaving 18 bases between the germline ends.

The V gene is TRBV27, the J gene TRBJ2-5; D not resolved. V was cut by 10 bases and J by 3 bases, with 21 bases left in between. From germline, CDR1 is MNHEY and CDR2 SMNVEV (reference sequence). This CDR3 is built from 15 residues. CDR3 sequence: CATPYSGRPEETQYF. CDR3 nucleotides: TGTGCCACCCCATACTCGGGTAGACCCGAAGAGACCCAGTACTTC.

The chain is built from TRBV28 and TRBJ2-7; 14 bases align to TRBD2. The CDR3 extends over 20 amino acids. Germline CDR1 and CDR2: MDHEN and SYDVKM. V shed 6 bases, J shed 0 bases, and the junction held 16 bases outside the gene matches. In DNA form, the CDR3 reads TGTGCCAGCAGAGCCCTCCTTGGACTAGCGGGAGGTACAAGCTCCTACGAGCAGTACTTC. The encoded protein is CASRALLGLAGGTSSYEQYF.

The chain links TRBV7-9 to TRBJ2-6, with 7 bases identical to TRBD1. Per the germline V gene, CDR1 is SEHNR and CDR2 is FQNEAQ (reference sequence). CDR3 length: 17 residues. After removal of 3 bases from V and 4 bases from J, the junction contained 9 bases not matched to a gene. The CDR3 region is CASSFPPGGFGANVLTF. CDR3 coding DNA: TGTGCCAGCAGCTTTCCGCCAGGGGGTTTCGGGGCCAACGTCCTGACTTTC. The full variable domain, completed using reference TRBV7-9 and TRBJ2-6, is DTGVSQNPRHKITKRGQNVTFRCDPISEHNRLYWYRQTLGQGPEFLTYFQNEAQLEKSRLLSDRFSAERPKGSFSTLEIQRTEQGDSAMYLCASSFPPGGFGANVLTFGAGSRLTVL.

This sequence joins TRBV5-1 and TRBJ2-3, with D uncertain. Germline CDR1 reads SGHRS; CDR2 reads YFSETQ. V lost 0 bases to trimming and J lost 6 bases, with 8 bases between them. The CDR3 extends over 13 amino acids. CDR3 bases: TGCGCCAGCAGCTTGGCCGAGGTCGATACGCAGTATTTT. This translates into CASSLAEVDTQYF.

The J gene is TRBJ1-6, the V gene TRBV28; TRBD1 matches 11 bases. Germline V gene data show CDR1 as MDHEN and CDR2 as SYDVKM. CDR3 size: 13 residues. V shed 7 bases, J shed 18 bases, and the junction held 11 bases outside the gene matches. Here the CDR3 DNA reads TGTGCCAGCAAGGACAGGGGGCGGGCCCACCCCCACTTT. Amino acid sequence: CASKDRGRAHPHF. Full variable domain (outside the CDR3, taken from reference TRBV28 and TRBJ1-6): DVKVTQSSRYLVKRTGEKVFLECVQDMDHENMFWYRQDPGLGLRLIYFSYDVKMKEKGDIPEGYSVSREKKERFSLILESASTNQTSMYLCASKDRGRAHPHFGNGTRLTVT.

The chain has TRBV5-6 and TRBJ2-1; D is perhaps TRBD2 (5 bases). Germline CDR1 and CDR2: SGHDT and YYEEEE. This CDR3 comprises 16 residues. V lost 3 bases, J lost 4 bases, and 17 bases lay in between. The CDR3 nucleotides read TGTGCCAGCAGCTCGGTAGACTACACGCCTTACAATGAGCAGTTCTTC. Translation: CASSSVDYTPYNEQFF.

The CDR3 sequence: CASSRDTSMASGNTIYF. CDR3 bases: TGTGCCAGCAGCCGCGACACCTCAATGGCCTCTGGAAACACCATATATTTT. The chain recombines TRBV7-9 with TRBJ1-3; D remains unclear. V gave up 5 bases and J gave up 0 bases, with 17 bases separating them. The CDR3 has 17 amino acids. Per germline, CDR1 SEHNR and CDR2 FQNEAQ (reference sequence).

The chain employs TRBV7-3 and TRBJ2-1, with D tentatively TRBD2 (7 bases). This CDR3 is 13 amino acids long. The germline CDR1 and CDR2 sequences are SGHTA and FQGTGA. V dropped 5 bases and J dropped 7 bases, with 12 bases sitting between them. Here the CDR3 DNA reads TGTGCCAGCAGCCCCGCGGGGGCGAATGAGCAGTTCTTC. Translating gives CASSPAGANEQFF. Full variable domain (rest looked up from reference TRBV7-3 and TRBJ2-1): GAGVSQTPSNKVTEKGKYVELRCDPISGHTALYWYRQSLGQGPEFLIYFQGTGAADDSGLPNDRFFAVRPEGSVSTLKIQRTERGDSAVYLCASSPAGANEQFFGPGTRLTVL.

This clone was seen a handful of times. V and J are TRBV6-4 and TRBJ2-1, with TRBD2 matching over 8 bases. This CDR3 is built from 15 residues. Germline V gene data show CDR1 as MRHNA and CDR2 as SNTAGT. V lost 4 bases to trimming and J lost 5 bases; unmatched junction nucleotides: 7. In DNA, the CDR3 is TGTGCCAGCAGTGCCCTAGCGGGCAATAACAATGAGCAGTTCTTC. It is translated as CASSALAGNNNEQFF.

This clone was counted once. This CDR3 is also generated by other DNA sequences in the sample. The chain recombines TRBV27 with TRBJ2-1; the match to TRBD2 covers 11 bases. The CDR3 length is 15 residues. CDR1 is MNHEY, CDR2 SMNVEV, per germline (reference sequence). J was trimmed by 0 bases and V by 5 bases; bases with no gene match: 0. This CDR3 is CASSLAGGSYNEQFF. For the CDR3, the DNA is TGTGCCAGCAGTCTAGCGGGAGGCTCCTACAATGAGCAGTTCTTC.

The J gene is TRBJ1-5, the V gene TRBV27, with 7 bases fitting TRBD1. The germline V gene encodes CDR1 MNHEY and CDR2 SMNVEV (reference sequence). The CDR3 length is 15 residues. J lost 7 bases, V lost 5 bases, and 11 bases had no gene match. The CDR3 reads CASSSTQGIGQPQHF. CDR3 coding DNA: TGTGCCAGCAGTAGTACACAGGGGATTGGACAGCCCCAGCATTTT.

As concerns this clone: The junction departs from the called germline gene at one end, perhaps through a read error. At the DNA level, this CDR3 is encoded by other sequences in the same sample as well. The chain uses TRBV5-1 and TRBJ1-1; D possibly corresponds to TRBD1 (6 bases). This CDR3 spans 14 amino acids. CDR1 is SGHRS, CDR2 YFSETQ, per germline. The CDR3 here is CASSVTGSNTEAFF. The CDR3 DNA is TGCGCCAGCAGCGTTACAGGGTCGAACACCGAAGCTTTCTTT.

The J gene is TRBJ2-7, the V gene TRBV11-2; D is perhaps TRBD2 (5 bases). The germline V gene encodes CDR1 SGHAT and CDR2 FQNNGV. The CDR3 spans 13 residues. Trimming pared 5 bases from V and 2 bases from J, leaving 10 bases between. This CDR3 is CASSPSGTYEQYF. As DNA, the CDR3 is TGTGCCAGCAGCCCCTCCGGGACCTACGAGCAGTACTTC. Combining the CDR3 with reference TRBV11-2 and TRBJ2-7 gives the whole variable domain EAGVAQSPRYKIIEKRQSVAFWCNPISGHATLYWYQQILGQGPKLLIQFQNNGVVDDSQLPKDRFSAERLKGVDSTLKIQPAKLEDSAVYLCASSPSGTYEQYFGPGTRLTVT.

The chain links TRBV6-1 to TRBJ1-2; perhaps TRBD1 as D (5 bases). V gave up 2 bases and J gave up 4 bases, with 17 bases separating them. In germline, CDR1 is MNHNS, CDR2 SASEGT. The CDR3 is 16 amino acids. As DNA, the CDR3 is TGTGCCAGCAGTGAATGGGTTCGACAGATTGTCTATGGCTACACCTTC. Translation: CASSEWVRQIVYGYTF.

The chain has TRBV6-1 and TRBJ2-7; maybe TRBD1 (5 bases). Per germline, CDR1 MNHNS and CDR2 SASEGT. This CDR3 spans 15 amino acids. Trimming stripped 3 bases from V and 2 bases from J, with 14 bases between. The CDR3 here is CASSEAQGPTYEQYF. CDR3 nucleotides: TGTGCCAGCAGTGAGGCTCAGGGTCCCACCTACGAGCAGTACTTC.